What follows are 20 T cell receptor beta chains derived from one specimen sequenced in a study of T-cell memory formation after mild COVID-19 (dated by TCRdb to the early 2020s). Libraries were built with 5' RACE. Sequenced using an Illumina NovaSeq 6000. The raw public reads went through TCRdb reprocessing: fastp at Q25, MiXCR clone calling, in-frame beta chains kept. Rows matching on CDR3 protein sequence are summarized as one entry with the most common DNA and genes. The sample table contains roughly 450,000 distinct CDR3 sequences; only one count was recorded for 15% to 20% of them. 10% to 15% of the sample goes to the ten largest clones. Sequencing was performed on PBMCs or a T cell subset sorted from them (not recorded which). Receptors originate from an adult woman who had mild COVID-19 (a few samples of this study predate the infection). The sample titles of this study are shuffled in the database, so cell type and time point are left out; the donor was told from shared clones.

In this sample, this clonotype turned up a few times. The V gene is TRBV6-1, the J gene TRBJ1-3, with unresolved D. The germline gives CDR1 MNHNS, CDR2 SASEGT. There are 15 residues in the CDR3. Trimming took 2 bases from V and 0 from J, leaving 8 bases between them. This CDR3 reads CASSETPSSGNTIYF. DNA of the CDR3: TGTGCCAGCAGTGAAACCCCGAGCTCTGGAAACACCATATATTTT.

This clonotype turned up a few times. This rearrangement joins TRBV9 to TRBJ1-5, with D unclear. The germline V gene has CDR1 SGDLS and CDR2 YYNGEE. The germline V and J ends were trimmed by 3 bases and 5 bases, with 9 bases remaining between them. This CDR3 spans 13 amino acids. CDR3 amino acids: CASSENSDQPQHF. The DNA for the CDR3 is TGTGCCAGCAGCGAAAACAGCGATCAGCCCCAGCATTTT.

The V and J genes are TRBV20-1 and TRBJ1-1; D is perhaps TRBD1 (6 bases). The V gene lost 6 bases and the J gene lost 6 bases, with 20 bases spanning the gap. The germline V gene has CDR1 DFQATT and CDR2 SNEGSKA (reference sequence). The CDR3 spans 14 residues. The CDR3 loop is CSASLGGLGAEAFF. The CDR3, as DNA: TGCAGTGCAAGTCTGGGGGGGCTAGGCGCTGAAGCTTTCTTT.

This clonotype has more than one count but fewer than ten. This sequence joins TRBV7-6 and TRBJ2-3; possible D gene TRBD1, 5 bases. V was clipped by 5 bases and J by 2 bases, with 11 bases between them. Germline CDR1 and CDR2: SGHVS and FNYEAQ. The CDR3 consists of 14 residues. The DNA for the CDR3 is TGTGCCAGCAGCGTCAGGGTCCCCACAGATACGCAGTATTTT. Translating it yields CASSVRVPTDTQYF.

The rearrangement joins TRBV7-9 to TRBJ2-3; D ambiguous. V lost 2 bases and J lost 2, with 20 bases in between. The CDR3 is made up of 18 amino acids. Germline V lookup: CDR1 SEHNR, CDR2 FQNEAQ (reference sequence). In nucleotides, the CDR3 is TGTGCCAGCAGCTTAAATGGGATGATAGCACTATCCACAGATACGCAGTATTTT. This gives the protein CASSLNGMIALSTDTQYF.

The chain uses TRBV5-1 and TRBJ1-2; D ambiguous. This CDR3 comprises 15 residues. V lost 2 bases to trimming and J lost 4 bases, with 15 bases between them. Looked up from germline, CDR1 is SGHRS and CDR2 is YFSETQ. The CDR3 sequence: CASSLSATATYGYTF. The CDR3 region has the DNA TGCGCCAGCAGCTTATCAGCGACGGCTACCTATGGCTACACCTTC.

The chain has TRBV3-1 and TRBJ1-1; unclear D gene. V was pared by 4 bases and J by 3 bases, with 15 bases between. Germline V gene data show CDR1 as LGHDT and CDR2 as YNNKEL (reference sequence). The CDR3 length is 15 residues. This CDR3 is CASSPSRLKDTEAFF. CDR3 nucleotides: TGTGCCAGCAGCCCGTCTCGATTAAAGGACACTGAAGCTTTCTTT.

V is TRBV6-2 or TRBV6-3 and J is TRBJ2-4, with TRBD2 identical over 10 bases. The V gene's germline CDR1 is MNHEY and CDR2 SVGEGT. The V segment lost 7 bases and the J segment 8 bases; nucleotides outside the gene matches: 11. The CDR3 has 15 residues. The DNA of the CDR3 is TGTGCCAGCACCCGAGCGGGAGGGATGGTTGACATTCAGTACTTC. Amino acid sequence: CASTRAGGMVDIQYF.

This rearrangement joins TRBV5-6 to TRBJ2-7; D may be TRBD1 (6 bases). The CDR3 spans 15 residues. Deletions cut 4 bases from V and 2 bases from J, with 16 bases between. Germline CDR1 reads SGHDT; CDR2 reads YYEEEE. The CDR3 region is CASSEGLGAPYEQYF. CDR3 nucleotides: TGTGCCAGCAGCGAGGGTCTGGGGGCCCCCTACGAGCAGTACTTC.

This clonotype was observed a handful of times. The J gene is TRBJ2-1, the V gene TRBV6-2 or TRBV6-3; TRBD2 agrees at 9 bases. Germline V gene lookup returns CDR1 MNHEY and CDR2 SVGEGT. V lost 5 bases and J lost 6; bases outside the gene matches: 8. The CDR3 covers 15 residues. CDR3 bases: TGTGCCAGCAGTAAAATAGCGGGAGAGCCCAATGAGCAGTTCTTC. This encodes CASSKIAGEPNEQFF.

This clonotype was seen a handful of times. The chain uses TRBV27 and TRBJ1-1; TRBD1 aligns across 8 bases. V shed 8 bases, J shed 4 bases, and the junction held 12 bases outside the gene matches. The CDR3 is made up of 15 amino acids. Germline V gene lookup returns CDR1 MNHEY and CDR2 SMNVEV (reference sequence). CDR3 sequence: CASGTPGQGGTEAFF. CDR3 coding DNA: TGTGCCAGCGGGACTCCCGGACAGGGTGGCACTGAAGCTTTCTTT.

There are a few counts of this clonotype. CDR3 in amino acids: CSARAYDGTTSTNPYGYTF. CDR3 sequence (DNA): TGCAGTGCTAGAGCGTATGATGGGACGACCTCGACTAACCCCTATGGCTACACCTTC. This chain links TRBV20-1 with TRBJ1-2; possibly TRBD1 for D (5 bases). CDR1 is DFQATT, CDR2 SNEGSKA, per germline (reference sequence). The CDR3 is 19 amino acids. Trimming took off 1 base at V and 4 bases at J, with 28 bases between the two ends.

This rearrangement joins TRBV2 to TRBJ1-1; the match to TRBD1 covers 9 bases. The V and J ends lost 6 bases and 1 base, in that order; junction bases with no gene match: 6. The CDR3 is 15 residues long. Germline CDR1 and CDR2: SNHLY and FYNNEI. CDR3 DNA: TGTGCCAGCAGACTCGGGACAGGGAGGAACACTGAAGCTTTCTTT. Residues: CASRLGTGRNTEAFF.

The chain links TRBV5-1 to TRBJ2-7; the D is unclear. This CDR3 has 14 amino acids. Germline-derived CDR1 and CDR2 are SGHRS and YFSETQ. Trimming shortened V by 0 bases and J by 5 bases, and 12 bases separated the two germline ends. In DNA form, the CDR3 reads TGCGCCAGCAGCTTGGACGAAGAGCCGAACGAGCAGTACTTC. Amino acids: CASSLDEEPNEQYF.

This clonotype has a count of ten or more. The chain combines TRBV3-1 with TRBJ2-5; TRBD2 matches 10 bases. Per germline, CDR1 LGHDT and CDR2 YNNKEL (reference sequence). This CDR3 spans 13 amino acids. The trim removed 4 bases at V and 4 bases at J, leaving 0 bases unmatched. The CDR3 nucleotides read TGTGCCAGCAGCCGACTAGCGGGAGAGACCCAGTACTTC. Translation: CASSRLAGETQYF.

This clonotype was recorded a few times. V usage is TRBV12-3 or TRBV12-4 and J usage is TRBJ1-1; weak D call: TRBD1 (5 bases). Trimming took 3 bases from V and 3 from J, leaving 11 bases between them. This CDR3 is 14 amino acids long. The CDR3 reads CASSLGEGYTEAFF. The CDR3 DNA reads as TGTGCCAGCAGTTTGGGGGAGGGTTACACTGAAGCTTTCTTT.

This chain connects TRBV4-2 to TRBJ2-2, with D perhaps matching TRBD1 (6 bases). The CDR3 loop spans 16 amino acids. Trimming stripped 2 bases from V and 3 bases from J, with 13 bases between. CDR1 and CDR2 (germline): LGHNA, YNFKEQ. Written as DNA, the CDR3 is TGTGCCAGCAGCCAAATAACAGGGTTCGACACCGGGGAGCTGTTTTTT. It translates to CASSQITGFDTGELFF.

This chain joins TRBV7-9 and TRBJ2-3; 13 nucleotides agree with TRBD2. From germline, CDR1 is SEHNR and CDR2 FQNEAQ (reference sequence). The CDR3 is 18 amino acids. Unmatched junction bases numbered 11, after V lost 4 bases and J lost 4 bases. The CDR3 protein is CASSYYLGLAGLADTQYF. In DNA form, the CDR3 reads TGTGCCAGCAGCTACTACCTGGGACTAGCGGGATTAGCAGATACGCAGTATTTT.

Only a few counts were recorded for this clonotype. The chain couples TRBV12-3 or TRBV12-4 to TRBJ2-7; 13 bases are shared with TRBD2. The CDR3 is 13 amino acids. Trimming cost V 8 bases and J 6 bases; bases outside gene matches: 4. CDR3 amino acids: CASAGLAGREQYF. In DNA, the CDR3 is TGTGCCAGCGCGGGACTAGCGGGACGCGAGCAGTACTTC.

The sample holds a few counts of this clonotype. The chain recombines TRBV5-1 with TRBJ2-1; D is perhaps TRBD2 (6 bases). V lost 2 bases and J lost 4, with 19 bases in between. Germline CDR1 reads SGHRS; CDR2 reads YFSETQ. This CDR3 region has 17 residues. The CDR3 spells CASSFENNFRGYNEQFF. The CDR3 DNA reads TGCGCCAGCAGCTTTGAGAACAATTTCCGGGGGTACAATGAGCAGTTCTTC. The entire variable domain, with the rest obtained from reference TRBV5-1 and TRBJ2-1, is as follows: KAGVTQTPRYLIKTRGQQVTLSCSPISGHRSVSWYQQTPGQGLQFLFEYFSETQRNKGNFPGRFSGRQFSNSRSEMNVSTLELGDSALYLCASSFENNFRGYNEQFFGPGTRLTVL.